This T cell receptor (beta chain) appears in the sequencing data of a study of cytomegalovirus exposure and HLA in healthy donors (dated 2017 in TCRdb). Study-wide context: According to a later analysis, one platform produced both the 120 validation repertoires and the 666 repertoires of the first cohort. The study aimed to test whether signatures of past pathogen exposure could be identified by cataloging public T cell receptors. Besides the first cohort of about 730 subjects, a separate validation cohort made up of around 120 different subjects was used. To predict cytomegalovirus infection status, the study brought together high-throughput TCR immunosequencing, statistical association of individual TCRs with disease status, and machine learning.

General study outcomes and caveats: The study gave a list of some 150 TCR beta chains associated with cytomegalovirus. All 110 or so repertoires were used to score co-occurrence in the validation cohort in a later analysis, because that analysis had no HLA typing for the cohort. Of the cluster scores, 85% to 95% were above 0 in a later analysis, which found that TCRs clustered in the first cohort also tended to co-occur in the 120 or so validation repertoires. It was suggested by the authors that the approach could potentially be generalized to other disease states and immunological phenotypes. Most TCR sequences were observed very rarely across donors, whereas some public TCRs were present in many individuals. Cytomegalovirus status was reported to be diagnosed by the classifier with high specificity and sensitivity in both the original and validation cohorts. A few of the identified cytomegalovirus-associated TCR beta chains were confirmed in vitro to be specific for cytomegalovirus antigens.

Taken from cysteine to phenylalanine, the CDR3 has 13 residues. Solely the CDR3 DNA is kept, with 39 bases framed from the first base. CDR1 and CDR2 are drawn from the germline V gene (reference sequence): SEHNR, FQNEAQ. The V end loses 2 bases and the J end loses 2 bases, and a stretch of 7 bases separates them. As to this clone: The clone's antigen remains unknown. Base quality data are lacking; no much larger clone is found one base away.

The donors were included in the validation cohort of some 110 subjects, a group kept apart from the approximately 670-subject first cohort. The protocol used for the library was the immunoSEQ multiplex PCR assay. On the authors' methods: A statistical classification framework was built to diagnose cytomegalovirus status from the catalog of TCR beta chain sequences. The source is immuneACCESS, and TCRdb retained only in-frame sequences with V and J called. Part of the clones is not carried over; for the studies checked, unresolved V genes explain less than half of this, and the remainder is unexplained. The V and J calls and clone size are taken from that table; D and trimming were inferred from the DNA. The sample table lists over 150,000 clones, 86% of them with a count of one. The ten largest clonotypes hold approximately 2.4% of the sample.

Sequenced: PBMCs. This sequence uses TRBV7-9 and TRBJ2-7, with the D gene not confidently named. This sequence originates from a woman aged 18-35 years in good health and CMV-seronegative. The sequence in DNA is TGTGCCAGCAGCTTAATCCCCACCTACGAGCAGTACTTC. Its product reads: CASSLIPTYEQYF.